A selection of T cell receptor beta chains follows, all from one sample in a study of blood T cell repertoires in COVID-19. Clones were read by immunoSEQ multiplex PCR, and TCRdb kept only the in-frame ones, dropping some. The repertoire holds 150,000 to 200,000 clones, with approximately 93% as singletons. What was sequenced was peripheral blood. The receptor set was obtained from a woman aged 55-75 years with COVID-19, enrolled during active disease. Each CDR3 is given with its conserved first and last residue. A D gene is named only where the DNA matches it firmly. Only part of the rows carry a size: once, few, many, or a class if the clone is expanded.

d_gene: -
abundance: -
v_gene: TRBV2
j_gene: TRBJ1-1
CDR3nt: TGTGCCAGCAGCCTAGCTGAAGCTTTCTTT
CDR3aa: CASSLAEAFF

d_gene: -
abundance: -
v_gene: TRBV27
j_gene: TRBJ1-2
CDR3nt: TGTGCCAGCAGTTCCACGGGGGGCCGGGGCTATGGCTACACCTTC
CDR3aa: CASSSTGGRGYGYTF

d_gene: -
abundance: -
v_gene: TRBV6-2/TRBV6-3
j_gene: TRBJ1-1
CDR3nt: TGTGCCAGCAGTTATTATGGCGGGAAGGGGACCACTGAAGCTTTCTTT
CDR3aa: CASSYYGGKGTTEAFF

d_gene: -
abundance: -
v_gene: TRBV18
j_gene: TRBJ1-1
CDR3nt: TGTGCCAGCTCACCGCAAACCCCGTCCGAAACGGGGGGACCTGAAGCTTTCTTT
CDR3aa: CASSPQTPSETGGPEAFF

d_gene: -
abundance: -
v_gene: TRBV18
j_gene: TRBJ1-2
CDR3nt: TGTGCCAGCACTCGGTCAGGGACTAACTATGGCTACACCTTC
CDR3aa: CASTRSGTNYGYTF

d_gene: -
abundance: -
v_gene: TRBV7-7
j_gene: TRBJ1-2
CDR3nt: TGTGCTAGCAGCTTGGACAGCGGTACCAGTTATGGCTACACCTTC
CDR3aa: CASSLDSGTSYGYTF

d_gene: TRBD1
abundance: -
v_gene: TRBV7-2
j_gene: TRBJ1-2
CDR3nt: TGTGCCCTCGCTGGGACAGGGCAAGGCTACACCTTC
CDR3aa: CALAGTGQGYTF

d_gene: TRBD1
abundance: -
v_gene: TRBV27
j_gene: TRBJ2-2
CDR3nt: TGTGCCAGCAGAGGGGGCGAGGTGAACACCGGGGAGCTGTTTTTT
CDR3aa: CASRGGEVNTGELFF

d_gene: -
abundance: -
v_gene: TRBV29-1
j_gene: TRBJ1-3
CDR3nt: TGCAGCGTGGGGGGGAGCTCTGGAAACACCATATATTTT
CDR3aa: CSVGGSSGNTIYF

d_gene: -
abundance: -
v_gene: TRBV18
j_gene: TRBJ1-5
CDR3nt: TGTGCCAGCTCACCGCCCGGCTCCACTAATCGCGGTGGGCCCCAGCATTTT
CDR3aa: CASSPPGSTNRGGPQHF

d_gene: -
abundance: -
v_gene: TRBV19
j_gene: TRBJ1-5
CDR3nt: TGTGCCAGTAGTATAGACTTAATTGAGCAGCATTTT
CDR3aa: CASSIDLIEQHF

d_gene: TRBD1
abundance: -
v_gene: TRBV4-3
j_gene: TRBJ1-1
CDR3nt: TGCGCCAGCAGCCCGGGACAGCGTGACACTGAAGCTTTCTTT
CDR3aa: CASSPGQRDTEAFF

d_gene: TRBD1
abundance: -
v_gene: TRBV5-4
j_gene: TRBJ2-7
CDR3nt: TGTGCCAGCAGCTTGGTTCGGACAGGGGCCCACGAGCAGTACTTC
CDR3aa: CASSLVRTGAHEQYF

d_gene: -
abundance: -
v_gene: TRBV6-5
j_gene: TRBJ2-3
CDR3nt: TGTGCCAGCAGTTACTCCGACACGGTGGCAGATACGCAGTATTTT
CDR3aa: CASSYSDTVADTQYF

d_gene: -
abundance: -
v_gene: TRBV19
j_gene: TRBJ1-5
CDR3nt: TGTGCCAGTAGTATCCACGGGGGAGGCAATCAGCCCCAGCATTTT
CDR3aa: CASSIHGGGNQPQHF

d_gene: -
abundance: -
v_gene: TRBV19
j_gene: TRBJ1-1
CDR3nt: TGTGCCAGTATTCCGACAGGGAACACTGAAGCTTTCTTT
CDR3aa: CASIPTGNTEAFF

d_gene: -
abundance: once
v_gene: TRBV21-1
j_gene: TRBJ2-4
CDR3nt: TGTGCCAGCAGCAAGGAGGGCGGGATTAGAGCCAAAAACATTCAGTACTTC
CDR3aa: CASSKEGGIRAKNIQYF

d_gene: -
abundance: -
v_gene: TRBV11-2
j_gene: TRBJ2-3
CDR3nt: TGTGCCAGCAGCTTAAGAAAAGGGGGAGATACGCAGTATTTT
CDR3aa: CASSLRKGGDTQYF

d_gene: -
abundance: -
v_gene: TRBV6-6
j_gene: TRBJ1-5
CDR3nt: TGTGCCAGCAGTTACTCAAGGGGGAACAATCAGCCCCAGCATTTT
CDR3aa: CASSYSRGNNQPQHF

d_gene: TRBD1
abundance: -
v_gene: TRBV9
j_gene: TRBJ2-2
CDR3nt: TGTGCCAGCAGCGTGAGTCCCGCAGGGGGCGTCGACGGGGAGCTGTTTTTT
CDR3aa: CASSVSPAGGVDGELFF

d_gene: -
abundance: -
v_gene: TRBV29-1
j_gene: TRBJ1-2
CDR3nt: TGCAGCGTTGACGGGGAGGGGGTTAAAACTGGCTACACCTTC
CDR3aa: CSVDGEGVKTGYTF

d_gene: TRBD1
abundance: -
v_gene: TRBV6-5
j_gene: TRBJ1-1
CDR3nt: TGTGCCAGCAGTTACTCCTCGACAGGGGGGACTGAAGCTTTCTTT
CDR3aa: CASSYSSTGGTEAFF

d_gene: -
abundance: few
v_gene: TRBV5-4
j_gene: TRBJ1-4
CDR3nt: TGTGCCAGCAGCTGGGGGGGCTTCAGAGAAAAACTGTTTTTT
CDR3aa: CASSWGGFREKLFF

d_gene: -
abundance: -
v_gene: TRBV25-1
j_gene: TRBJ2-2
CDR3nt: TGTGCCAGCAGTGAATCGTTTGTGGGGGGAGGTATCGGCGGGGAGCTGTTTTTT
CDR3aa: CASSESFVGGGIGGELFF

d_gene: -
abundance: -
v_gene: TRBV4-3
j_gene: TRBJ2-2
CDR3nt: TGCGCCAGCAGCCAAGATAGATCTCTCCAAGTCGGGGAGCTGTTTTTT
CDR3aa: CASSQDRSLQVGELFF

d_gene: -
abundance: -
v_gene: TRBV9
j_gene: TRBJ2-7
CDR3nt: TGTGCCAGCAGCGCCCGATGGACACCGACCGACGAGCAGTACTTC
CDR3aa: CASSARWTPTDEQYF

d_gene: -
abundance: -
v_gene: TRBV5-4
j_gene: TRBJ1-2
CDR3nt: TGTGCCAGCAGGCACACCGCCCAATCCTATGGCTACACCTTC
CDR3aa: CASRHTAQSYGYTF

d_gene: TRBD1
abundance: -
v_gene: TRBV4-3
j_gene: TRBJ1-4
CDR3nt: TGCGCCAGCAGCCAAGGACAGGGTGCAACTAATGAAAAACTGTTTTTT
CDR3aa: CASSQGQGATNEKLFF

d_gene: -
abundance: -
v_gene: TRBV4-2
j_gene: TRBJ2-1
CDR3nt: TGTGCCAGCAGCCAAGGGGGAGACTCCTACAATGAGCAGTTCTTC
CDR3aa: CASSQGGDSYNEQFF

d_gene: -
abundance: -
v_gene: TRBV19
j_gene: TRBJ2-7
CDR3nt: TGTGCCAGTAGCGCAGGGGTGTACGAGCAGTACTTC
CDR3aa: CASSAGVYEQYF

d_gene: -
abundance: -
v_gene: TRBV11-2
j_gene: TRBJ1-1
CDR3nt: TGTGCCAGCAGCCGAATCCGCACGGGGGAGGCTGAAGCTTTCTTT
CDR3aa: CASSRIRTGEAEAFF

d_gene: TRBD1
abundance: once
v_gene: TRBV28
j_gene: TRBJ1-3
CDR3nt: TGTGCCAGCACCGTGGGACAGTTGGGAAACACCATATATTTT
CDR3aa: CASTVGQLGNTIYF

d_gene: -
abundance: -
v_gene: TRBV11-3
j_gene: TRBJ2-1
CDR3nt: TGTGCCAGCAGCTTAGATCTACGCGGGAATGAGCAGTTCTTC
CDR3aa: CASSLDLRGNEQFF

d_gene: -
abundance: -
v_gene: TRBV4-3
j_gene: TRBJ1-5
CDR3nt: TGCGCCAGCAGCCAAGCGCTAGACAGGCCCTATCAGCCCCAGCATTTT
CDR3aa: CASSQALDRPYQPQHF

d_gene: TRBD1
abundance: -
v_gene: TRBV4-2
j_gene: TRBJ1-2
CDR3nt: TGTGCCAGCAGCCATACCGGACAGGGGCTGAACTATGGCTACACCTTC
CDR3aa: CASSHTGQGLNYGYTF

d_gene: TRBD1
abundance: once
v_gene: TRBV29-1
j_gene: TRBJ1-1
CDR3nt: TGCAGCGTTAACCGACAGGGGGATACTGAAGCTTTCTTT
CDR3aa: CSVNRQGDTEAFF

d_gene: -
abundance: -
v_gene: TRBV27
j_gene: TRBJ1-2
CDR3nt: TGTGCCAGCAGTTTAAGGCGACAGGTCTCTGGCTACACCTTC
CDR3aa: CASSLRRQVSGYTF

d_gene: -
abundance: -
v_gene: TRBV4-1
j_gene: TRBJ2-3
CDR3nt: TGCGCCAGCAGCCAAGGGGGCTCAGGCACAGATACGCAGTATTTT
CDR3aa: CASSQGGSGTDTQYF

d_gene: -
abundance: once
v_gene: TRBV6-5
j_gene: TRBJ2-4
CDR3nt: TGTGCCAGCAGTTACGGCCTGGAGGGTGACATTCAGTACTTC
CDR3aa: CASSYGLEGDIQYF

d_gene: TRBD2
abundance: -
v_gene: TRBV7-2
j_gene: TRBJ2-5
CDR3nt: TGTGCCAGCAGCCCGGACCCCCCCCCGGCTAGCGGGGCACAAGAGACCCAGTACTTC
CDR3aa: CASSPDPPPASGAQETQYF

d_gene: TRBD1
abundance: -
v_gene: TRBV14
j_gene: TRBJ2-7
CDR3nt: TGTGCCAGCAGCCAGCTACGGGACAGGGAGCACGAGCAGTACTTC
CDR3aa: CASSQLRDREHEQYF

d_gene: TRBD2
abundance: -
v_gene: TRBV29-1
j_gene: TRBJ2-1
CDR3nt: TGCAGCGTGAGCGGGGGGAGCCCGGCTGAGCAGTTCTTC
CDR3aa: CSVSGGSPAEQFF

d_gene: -
abundance: -
v_gene: TRBV15
j_gene: TRBJ2-5
CDR3nt: TGTGCCACCAGCAGAGATCCGGGGAGCCAAGAGACCCAGTACTTC
CDR3aa: CATSRDPGSQETQYF

d_gene: TRBD1
abundance: -
v_gene: TRBV12-3/TRBV12-4
j_gene: TRBJ1-1
CDR3nt: TGTGCCAGCAGTTTACAGGGGGCCACTGAAGCTTTCTTT
CDR3aa: CASSLQGATEAFF

d_gene: TRBD1
abundance: -
v_gene: TRBV7-3
j_gene: TRBJ1-1
CDR3nt: TGTGCCAGCAGCTTAGGCGGGACAGGGCCTGAAGCTTTCTTT
CDR3aa: CASSLGGTGPEAFF

d_gene: TRBD1
abundance: once
v_gene: TRBV19
j_gene: TRBJ1-2
CDR3nt: TGTGCCAGTAGTATGGGACAGGGAAGCTTTGGCTACACCTTC
CDR3aa: CASSMGQGSFGYTF